This T cell receptor (beta chain) was recorded in a study of cytomegalovirus exposure and HLA in healthy donors. Details on this clone: Its matching antigen is unknown.

The CDR3 contains 13 residues. The germline V gene has CDR1 SGHTA and CDR2 FQGTGA. The ends lost 3 bases at V and 8 bases at J; junction bases unmatched: 3. Overall study findings and caveats: A previous analysis found most TCR beta V segments productive roughly 87% or roughly 30% of the time.

Both 60 Vbeta primers and 13 Jbeta primers went into the PCR. In the source study's methods: In a later analysis, roughly 86 million unique TCR beta chains included roughly 11 million shared by two or more donors. This table comes from immunoSEQ multiplex PCR, and its TCRdb copy is limited to in-frame clones, with some not included. That table supplies the V and J calls and clone size; D and trimming were determined from the DNA. The table records 150,000 to 200,000 clones, about four fifths of them present only once. The chain couples TRBV7-3 to TRBJ2-5, with 10 nucleotides matching TRBD1. The source of this sequence is a woman aged 30 to 39 in good health and CMV-seropositive. Sequenced material: PBMCs. The CDR3 sequence: CASSFRDRGTQYF. For the CDR3, the DNA is TGTGCCAGCAGCTTCCGGGACAGGGGTACCCAGTACTTC.